The 17 T cell receptor beta chains below all came from one sample that was sequenced in a study of blood T cells in healthy people across ages. Next came a second PCR, run for 7 to 11 cycles, which used a sample-barcoded 5' primer along with a J-beta primer mix. MiXCR was run by TCRdb on the 5' RACE reads, yielding one entry per CDR3 protein. The sample contains hundreds of thousands of distinct CDR3 sequences, about 61% of which appear only once. Source material: blood. These receptors were collected from a man in his forties or fifties in good health.

The chain links TRBV20-1 to TRBJ2-1, with D perhaps matching TRBD2 (5 bases). Per germline, CDR1 DFQATT and CDR2 SNEGSKA (reference sequence). The CDR3 has 14 residues. Trimming removed 6 bases at V and 2 bases at J, with 14 bases between. CDR3 amino acids: CSAPPAEPYNEQFF. DNA for the CDR3: TGCAGTGCCCCCCCAGCGGAGCCCTACAATGAGCAGTTCTTC.

This chain links TRBV7-9 with TRBJ1-1, with D unresolved. The CDR3 has 13 amino acids. Trimming took 8 bases from V and 4 from J, leaving 14 bases between them. Germline V gives CDR1 SEHNR, CDR2 FQNEAQ (reference sequence). The CDR3 reads CASGSLYGTEAFF. The CDR3, as DNA: TGTGCCAGCGGCAGCCTATATGGCACTGAAGCTTTCTTT.

The V gene is TRBV6-1, the J gene TRBJ1-2, with 10 bases matching TRBD1. CDR3 size: 14 residues. Trimming took 5 bases from V and 7 from J; bases not matched to a gene: 7. The germline V gene encodes CDR1 MNHNS and CDR2 SASEGT. The CDR3 coding sequence is TGTGCCAGCAGTCAGACGACAGGGGGCCGTGGCTACACCTTC. It translates to CASSQTTGGRGYTF.

This clonotype was counted between two and nine times. This chain links TRBV30 with TRBJ2-3; D possibly corresponds to TRBD2 (6 bases). In germline, CDR1 is GTSNPN, CDR2 SVGIG (reference sequence). V was pared by 0 bases and J by 9 bases, with 10 bases between. The CDR3 length is 12 residues. The CDR3 reads CAWSVGGATQYF. The CDR3 nucleotides read TGTGCCTGGAGTGTAGGCGGGGCCACGCAGTATTTT.

The chain links TRBV28 to TRBJ2-1; 9 nucleotides match TRBD1. The end of the DNA fits TRBJ2-7 better, so the J call may be wrong. The CDR3 spans 15 residues. Germline CDR1 MDHEN, CDR2 SYDVKM. DNA of the CDR3: TGTGCCAGCAGTTTTGCCGGGACAGGGATGGGCGAGCAGTACTTC. It yields the protein CASSFAGTGMGEQYF.

The chain recombines TRBV6-2 or TRBV6-3 with TRBJ1-2; no clear D. Germline CDR1 and CDR2: MNHEY and SVGEGT. The germline V and J ends were trimmed by 7 bases and 7 bases, with 19 bases remaining between them. This CDR3 is built from 14 residues. CDR3 amino acids: CASIEGPTLFGYTF. The DNA for the CDR3 is TGTGCCAGCATCGAAGGACCGACACTTTTTGGCTACACCTTC.

This clonotype was seen only a few times. The gene calls are TRBV20-1 and TRBJ2-1; 8 bases match TRBD2. The germline gives CDR1 DFQATT, CDR2 SNEGSKA (reference sequence). The CDR3 has 14 residues. J gave up 4 bases and V 4 bases, and 6 bases lay outside the gene matches. CDR3 DNA: TGCAGTGCTACCCCTAGCGGGCGTTACAATGAGCAGTTCTTC. It yields the protein CSATPSGRYNEQFF.

The rearrangement joins TRBV10-3 to TRBJ2-1; 15 bases fit TRBD2. The CDR3 loop spans 20 amino acids. J was trimmed by 0 bases and V by 9 bases; bases with no gene match: 15. Germline lookup yields CDR1 ENHRY and CDR2 SYGVKD. CDR3 region: CAITSPIGLAGGGSYNEQFF. CDR3 bases: TGTGCCATAACGAGCCCTATCGGACTAGCGGGAGGGGGCTCCTACAATGAGCAGTTCTTC.

This clonotype was counted many times. Germline is not matched at one junction end, which may reflect a read error. CDR3 sequence: CASSQTDTQYF. CDR3 bases: TGTGCCAGCAGCCAAACAGATACGCAGTATTTT. The chain combines TRBV4-1 with TRBJ2-3; D ambiguous. The CDR3 has 11 residues. Germline V lookup: CDR1 MGHRA, CDR2 YSYEKL.

There are a few counts of this clonotype. The chain combines TRBV20-1 with TRBJ2-3; 11 nucleotides align to TRBD2. Per the germline V gene, CDR1 is DFQATT and CDR2 is SNEGSKA (reference sequence). V dropped 6 bases and J dropped 4; count of bases not matched to a gene: 6. This CDR3 spans 14 amino acids. The CDR3 loop is CSAKLAGVPDTQYF. In DNA form, the CDR3 reads TGCAGTGCCAAACTAGCGGGAGTCCCAGATACGCAGTATTTT.

This clonotype turned up a few times. This chain uses TRBV6-5 with TRBJ1-2; 11 positions agree with TRBD1. J gave up 4 bases and V 1 base, and 17 bases lay outside the gene matches. The CDR3 extends over 20 amino acids. Germline V gene data show CDR1 as MNHEY and CDR2 as SVGAGI. CDR3 protein: CASSYLRTGTGGSIGYGYTF. The CDR3 region has the DNA TGTGCCAGCAGTTACTTGAGGACCGGGACAGGGGGGAGTATCGGCTATGGCTACACCTTC.

This sequence joins TRBV11-3 and TRBJ2-4; a possible D gene is TRBD2 (7 bases). Germline V CDR1 and CDR2: SGHNT, YENEEA. This CDR3 region has 15 residues. The V end lost 5 bases, the J end lost 3 bases, and 14 bases lay between the germline ends. The CDR3 here is CASSPRGGGKNIQYF. The DNA of the CDR3 is TGTGCCAGCAGCCCGCGGGGAGGGGGCAAAAACATTCAGTACTTC.

The chain recombines TRBV7-9 with TRBJ2-4, with D perhaps TRBD2 (6 bases). With the DNA end fitting TRBJ2-5 better, the J assignment may be wrong. The CDR3 has 14 amino acids. Germline V gives CDR1 SEHNR, CDR2 FQNEAQ (reference sequence). The CDR3 DNA is TGTGCCAGCAGCTTTGGAGCGGGTAAAGAGACCCAGTACTTC. It translates to CASSFGAGKETQYF.

V usage is TRBV20-1 and J usage is TRBJ2-5; 10 bases agree with TRBD2. This CDR3 region has 17 residues. CDR1 is DFQATT and CDR2 is SNEGSKA in the germline V gene (reference sequence). V was clipped by 0 bases and J by 4 bases; unmatched bases: 11. Here the CDR3 reads CSARDPGASGGRETQYF. CDR3 in DNA: TGCAGTGCTAGAGACCCCGGGGCTAGCGGGGGCCGAGAGACCCAGTACTTC.

The V and J genes are TRBV7-2 and TRBJ2-1; 14 bases are a match to TRBD2. The tail of the sequence fits TRBJ2-7 better, so the J call may be wrong. The CDR3 runs to 14 residues. Germline V gene data show CDR1 as SGHTA and CDR2 as FQGNSA. The CDR3 sequence is CASSWGLAGDEQYF. CDR3 bases: TGTGCCAGCAGCTGGGGACTAGCGGGAGACGAGCAGTACTTC.

The gene calls are TRBV20-1 and TRBJ1-4, with D hard to call. The CDR3 length is 15 residues. Germline lookup yields CDR1 DFQATT and CDR2 SNEGSKA (reference sequence). The ends were cut back, 1 base at V and 5 bases at J, with 14 bases in the middle. The CDR3 here is CSARALRRVNEKLFF. In DNA, the CDR3 is TGCAGTGCTAGAGCCCTTCGGAGAGTCAATGAAAAACTGTTTTTT.

This clonotype was counted many times. The chain recombines TRBV7-8 with TRBJ2-7, with 8 bases that match TRBD1. J lost 5 bases, V lost 5 bases, and 2 bases had no gene match. The CDR3 extends over 12 amino acids. CDR1 is SGHVS, CDR2 FQNEAQ, per germline. CDR3 DNA sequence: TGTGCCAGCAGCCTGACAGGGGACGAGCAGTACTTC. It specifies CASSLTGDEQYF.